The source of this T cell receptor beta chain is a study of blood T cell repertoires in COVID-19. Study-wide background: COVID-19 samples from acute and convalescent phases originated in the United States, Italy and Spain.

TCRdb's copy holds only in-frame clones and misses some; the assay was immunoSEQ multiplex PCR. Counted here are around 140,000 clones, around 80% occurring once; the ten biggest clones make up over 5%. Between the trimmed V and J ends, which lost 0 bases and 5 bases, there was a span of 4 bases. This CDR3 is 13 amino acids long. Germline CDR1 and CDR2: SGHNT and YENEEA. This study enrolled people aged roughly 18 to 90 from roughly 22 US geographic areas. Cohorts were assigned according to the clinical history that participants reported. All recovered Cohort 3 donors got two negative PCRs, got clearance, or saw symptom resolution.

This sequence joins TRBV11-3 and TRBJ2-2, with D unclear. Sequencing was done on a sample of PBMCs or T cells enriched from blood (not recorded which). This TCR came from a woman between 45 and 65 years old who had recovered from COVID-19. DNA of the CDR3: TGTGCCAGCAGCTTAGACAGGACCGGGGAGCTGTTTTTT. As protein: CASSLDRTGELFF.